This entry is about one T cell receptor beta chain. The sample is drawn from a study of control samples from healthy donors and cancer patients. The germline CDR1 and CDR2 sequences are SGHTA and FQGNSA. With V trimmed by 5 bases and J by 3 bases, 8 bases remained unmatched. The CDR3 totals 15 residues. Sequencing was performed with immunoSEQ multiplex PCR; in TCRdb, only in-frame clones are kept and a portion is missing. The sample yields some 220,000 clones, roughly 94% seen once. Source material: blood. This clonotype was sampled from a man aged 45-60 years in good health. This sequence joins TRBV7-2 and TRBJ1-2; 8 bases are shared with TRBD1. CDR3 sequence reads: CASSLADRVHYGYTF. The CDR3 DNA follows: TGTGCCAGCAGCCTTGCGGACAGGGTCCACTATGGCTACACCTTC.